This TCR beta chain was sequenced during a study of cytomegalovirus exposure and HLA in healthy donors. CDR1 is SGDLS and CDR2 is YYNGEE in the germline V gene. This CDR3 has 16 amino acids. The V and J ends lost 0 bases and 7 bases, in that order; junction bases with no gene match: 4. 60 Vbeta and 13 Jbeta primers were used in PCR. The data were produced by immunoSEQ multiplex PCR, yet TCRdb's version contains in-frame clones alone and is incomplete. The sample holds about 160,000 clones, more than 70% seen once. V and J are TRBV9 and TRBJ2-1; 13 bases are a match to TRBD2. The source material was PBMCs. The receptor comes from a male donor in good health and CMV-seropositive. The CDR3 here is CASSVGTSGSRNEQFF. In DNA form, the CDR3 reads TGTGCCAGCAGCGTAGGGACTAGCGGGAGTAGGAATGAGCAGTTCTTC.